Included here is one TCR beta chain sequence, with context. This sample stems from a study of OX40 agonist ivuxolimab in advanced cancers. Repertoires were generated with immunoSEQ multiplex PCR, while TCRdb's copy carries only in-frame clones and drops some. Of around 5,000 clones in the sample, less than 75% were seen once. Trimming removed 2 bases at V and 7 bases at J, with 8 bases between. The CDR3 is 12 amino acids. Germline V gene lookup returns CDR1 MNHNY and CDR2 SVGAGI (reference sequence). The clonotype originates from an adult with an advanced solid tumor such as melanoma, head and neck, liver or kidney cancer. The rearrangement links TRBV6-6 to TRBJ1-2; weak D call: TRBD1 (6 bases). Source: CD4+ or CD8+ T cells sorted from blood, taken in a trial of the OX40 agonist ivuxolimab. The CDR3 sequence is CASSYVGGGYTF. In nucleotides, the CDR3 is TGTGCCAGCAGTTACGTAGGGGGTGGCTACACCTTC.